This T cell receptor beta chain was obtained from a study of T cell changes during pregnancy in multiple sclerosis. Sequencing used immunoSEQ multiplex PCR; TCRdb keeps in-frame clones, though not all of them. The table has more than 55,000 clones, less than 90% seen once; the top ten hold roughly 0.4%. This CDR3 is 13 amino acids long. The germline V gene encodes CDR1 LNHDA and CDR2 SQIVND (reference sequence). V lost 7 bases to trimming and J lost 2 bases, with 11 bases between them. The chain links TRBV19 to TRBJ1-2; D not resolved. Sequencing was performed on CD4+ T cells from peripheral blood mononuclear cells, taken in the third trimester of pregnancy. The sequence was obtained from a female donor with multiple sclerosis, enrolled in a pregnancy study. The CDR3 spells CASIGGNNYGYTF. Here the CDR3 DNA reads TGTGCCAGTATAGGCGGCAACAACTATGGCTACACCTTC. The variable domain in full, with the rest retrieved from reference TRBV19 and TRBJ1-2, is DGGITQSPKYLFRKEGQNVTLSCEQNLNHDAMYWYRQDPGQGLRLIYYSQIVNDFQKGDIAEGYSVSREKKESFPLTVTSAQKNPTAFYLCASIGGNNYGYTFGSGTRLTVV.